Listed below are T cell receptor beta chains from one sample, sequenced in a study of early T cells in non-severe SARS-CoV-2 infection. TCRdb redid the calling of the 5' RACE reads with MiXCR, one entry per CDR3 protein. The sample records about 26,000 distinct CDR3 sequences, 4% to 6% being singletons. Source material: whole blood. The receptors here all came from an adult who was a healthcare worker with PCR-confirmed SARS-CoV-2 infection or an uninfected control (not recorded which). The CDR3 runs from the conserved cysteine through the conserved F or W. A D gene is named only where the DNA matches it firmly. Expanded clones are given a class, and other clones once, few, many or no size at all.

abundance | d_gene | j_gene | v_gene | CDR3nt | CDR3aa
large | - | TRBJ1-1 | TRBV3-1 | TGTGCCAGCAGCCAAGATCTGTTCGAGACTATGGTCACTGAAGCTTTCTTT | CASSQDLFETMVTEAFF
many | TRBD1 | TRBJ1-2 | TRBV5-1 | TGCGCCAGCAGCTCAGGACAGGTTGGCTATGGCTACACCTTC | CASSSGQVGYGYTF
many | - | TRBJ2-3 | TRBV10-3 | TGTGCCATCAGTGCCCCCTCCGGACTCGAGACTACAGATACGCAGTATTTT | CAISAPSGLETTDTQYF
many | TRBD1 | TRBJ1-1 | TRBV4-3 | TGCGCCAGCAGCCATGTAGGACAGGTGAACACTGAAGCTTTCTTT | CASSHVGQVNTEAFF
many | - | TRBJ2-5 | TRBV11-3 | TGTGCCAGCAGCTTAGGAAACAGCGGGACCCAGTACTTC | CASSLGNSGTQYF
many | - | TRBJ1-3 | TRBV6-5 | TGTGCCAGCAGCTCCGACAGTATGCCCTCTGGAAACACCATATATTTT | CASSSDSMPSGNTIYF
many | - | TRBJ2-5 | TRBV4-1 | TGCGCCAGCAGCCAAGGGGGGTCCCAAGAGACCCAGTACTTC | CASSQGGSQETQYF
few | TRBD2 | TRBJ2-3 | TRBV7-9 | TGTGCCAGCAGCTTATTGGCTAGCGGAACAGATACGCAGTATTTT | CASSLLASGTDTQYF
medium-sized | TRBD1 | TRBJ1-2 | TRBV6-5 | TGTGCCTCCTCAGGGGGCGGGCGTCTTGGCTACACCTTC | CASSGGGRLGYTF
- | - | TRBJ2-1 | TRBV19 | TGTGCCAGTAGTATAGGTGGCAGATCCCTCCCCAACAATGAGCAGTTCTTC | CASSIGGRSLPNNEQFF
medium-sized | - | TRBJ1-1 | TRBV11-2 | TGTGCCAGCAGCTTAGATGTTCCCTTGAACACTGAAGCTTTCTTT | CASSLDVPLNTEAFF
many | - | TRBJ2-5 | TRBV3-1 | TGTGCCAGCAGCCAATTAACACGAGAGACCCAGTACTTC | CASSQLTRETQYF
many | - | TRBJ1-3 | TRBV6-5 | TGTGCCAGCAGAAACTCTGGAAACACCATATATTTT | CASRNSGNTIYF
many | - | TRBJ2-7 | TRBV7-6 | TGTGCCAGCAGCTTAGCTGCCGGGCAGCAGTACTTC | CASSLAAGQQYF
- | - | TRBJ2-3 | TRBV7-3 | TGTGCCAGCAGCTTTGGCAGGGGAACAGATACGCAGTATTTT | CASSFGRGTDTQYF
many | - | TRBJ2-3 | TRBV7-6 | TGTGCCAGCAGCTTAATAGCCGTGCCAGATACGCAGTATTTT | CASSLIAVPDTQYF
many | - | TRBJ2-2 | TRBV12-3/TRBV12-4 | TGTGCCAGCAGTTTAAACAGGCCCGGGGAGCTGTTTTTT | CASSLNRPGELFF
few | - | TRBJ1-2 | TRBV10-3 | TGTGCCATCAGTGATACCATGGGCAGCTATGGCTACACCTTC | CAISDTMGSYGYTF
- | - | TRBJ1-5 | TRBV6-2/TRBV6-3 | TGTGCCAGCAGTTACGGGGGGAAGGGCAATCAGCCCCAGCATTTT | CASSYGGKGNQPQHF
many | - | TRBJ2-5 | TRBV18 | TGTGCCAGCTCACCAAGGGGTGGAGAGACCCAGTACTTC | CASSPRGGETQYF
many | - | TRBJ2-2 | TRBV3-1 | TGTGCCAGCACGATCCGGGGGAACACCGGGGAGCTGTTTTTT | CASTIRGNTGELFF
medium-sized | - | TRBJ2-1 | TRBV2 | TGTGCCAGCAGTGAACATCTTAACAATGAGCAGTTCTTC | CASSEHLNNEQFF
many | - | TRBJ2-1 | TRBV2 | TGTGCCAGCAGCCAAGGGCGCTCGAGCTCCTACAATGAGCAGTTCTTC | CASSQGRSSSYNEQFF
- | TRBD1 | TRBJ2-2 | TRBV7-7 | TGTGCTAGCAGCCCCGACAGGGACGGGGAGCTGTTTTTT | CASSPDRDGELFF